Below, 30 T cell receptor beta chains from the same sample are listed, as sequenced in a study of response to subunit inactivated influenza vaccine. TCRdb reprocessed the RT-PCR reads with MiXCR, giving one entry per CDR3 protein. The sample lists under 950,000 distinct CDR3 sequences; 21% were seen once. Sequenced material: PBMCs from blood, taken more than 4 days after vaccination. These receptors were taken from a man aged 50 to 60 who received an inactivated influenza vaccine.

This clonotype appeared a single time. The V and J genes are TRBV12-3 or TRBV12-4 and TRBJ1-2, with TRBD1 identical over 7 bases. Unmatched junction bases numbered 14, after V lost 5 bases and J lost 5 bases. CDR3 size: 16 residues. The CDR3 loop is CASSLSPDRARYGYTF. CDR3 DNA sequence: TGTGCCAGCAGTCTATCTCCTGACAGGGCACGTTATGGCTACACCTTC.

This chain's CDR3 is CASSQGSGLGTNVLTF. The CDR3 DNA sequence: TGCGCCAGCAGCCAAGGGTCCGGCCTCGGAACCAACGTCCTGACTTTC. V gene TRBV4-3 combines with J gene TRBJ2-6; no clear D. Per the germline V gene, CDR1 is LGHNA and CDR2 is YSLEER. CDR3 length equals 16 residues. The V end was cut by 1 base, the J end by 8 bases, with 15 bases between.

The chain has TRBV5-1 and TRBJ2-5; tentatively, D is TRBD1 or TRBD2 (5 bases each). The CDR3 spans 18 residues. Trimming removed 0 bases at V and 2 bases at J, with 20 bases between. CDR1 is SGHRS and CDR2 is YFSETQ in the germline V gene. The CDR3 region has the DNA TGCGCCAGCAGCTTGGCCCAGAATACGGGACGGACTCAAGAGACCCAGTACTTC. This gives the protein CASSLAQNTGRTQETQYF.

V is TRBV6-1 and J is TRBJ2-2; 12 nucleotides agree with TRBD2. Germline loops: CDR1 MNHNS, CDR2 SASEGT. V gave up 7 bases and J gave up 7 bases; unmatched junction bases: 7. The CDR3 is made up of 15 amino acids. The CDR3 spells CASNPLAGGDGELFF. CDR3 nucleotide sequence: TGTGCCAGCAATCCACTAGCGGGAGGAGACGGGGAGCTGTTTTTT.

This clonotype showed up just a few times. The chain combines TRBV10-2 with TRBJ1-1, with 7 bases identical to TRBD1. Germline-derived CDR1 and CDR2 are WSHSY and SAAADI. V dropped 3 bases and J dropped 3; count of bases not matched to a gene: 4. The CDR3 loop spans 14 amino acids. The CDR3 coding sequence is TGCGCCAGCAGTGAACAGGGGACGCACACTGAAGCTTTCTTT. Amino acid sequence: CASSEQGTHTEAFF.

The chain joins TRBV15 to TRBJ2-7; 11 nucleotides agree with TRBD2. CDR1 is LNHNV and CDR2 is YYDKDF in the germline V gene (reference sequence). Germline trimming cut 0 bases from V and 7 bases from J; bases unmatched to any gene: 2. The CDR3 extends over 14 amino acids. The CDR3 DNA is TGTGCCACCAGCAGAGATCGACTAGCGGGGGAGCAGTACTTC. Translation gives CATSRDRLAGEQYF.

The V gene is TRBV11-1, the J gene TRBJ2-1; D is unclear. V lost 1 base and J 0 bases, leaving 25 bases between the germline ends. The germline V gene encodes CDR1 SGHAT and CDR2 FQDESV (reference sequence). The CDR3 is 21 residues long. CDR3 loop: CASSLDSSISWSASSYNEQFF. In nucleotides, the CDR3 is TGTGCCAGCAGCTTAGATTCGAGCATTAGTTGGAGCGCTAGCTCCTACAATGAGCAGTTCTTC. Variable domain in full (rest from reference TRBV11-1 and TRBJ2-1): EAEVAQSPRYKITEKSQAVAFWCDPISGHATLYWYRQILGQGPELLVQFQDESVVDDSQLPKDRFSAERLKGVDSTLKIQPAELGDSAMYLCASSLDSSISWSASSYNEQFFGPGTRLTVL.

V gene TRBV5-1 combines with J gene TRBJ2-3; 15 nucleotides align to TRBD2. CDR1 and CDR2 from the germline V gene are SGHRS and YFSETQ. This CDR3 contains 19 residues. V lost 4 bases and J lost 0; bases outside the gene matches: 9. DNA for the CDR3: TGCGCCAGCAGCCCGGGACTAGCGGGAGGCGAGGGGAGCACAGATACGCAGTATTTT. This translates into CASSPGLAGGEGSTDTQYF. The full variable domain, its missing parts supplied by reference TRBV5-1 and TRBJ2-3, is KAGVTQTPRYLIKTRGQQVTLSCSPISGHRSVSWYQQTPGQGLQFLFEYFSETQRNKGNFPGRFSGRQFSNSRSEMNVSTLELGDSALYLCASSPGLAGGEGSTDTQYFGPGTRLTVL.

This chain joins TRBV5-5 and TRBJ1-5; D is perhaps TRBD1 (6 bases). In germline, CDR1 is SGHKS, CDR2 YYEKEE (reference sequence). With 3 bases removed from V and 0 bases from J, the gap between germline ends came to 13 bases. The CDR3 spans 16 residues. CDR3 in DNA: TGTGCCAGCAGCTCGGGCGGGACATTTAGCAATCAGCCCCAGCATTTT. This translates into CASSSGGTFSNQPQHF.

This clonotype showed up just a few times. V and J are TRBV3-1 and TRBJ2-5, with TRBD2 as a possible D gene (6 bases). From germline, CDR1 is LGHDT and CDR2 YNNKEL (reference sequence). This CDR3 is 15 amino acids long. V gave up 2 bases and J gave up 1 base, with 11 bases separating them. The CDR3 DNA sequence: TGTGCCAGCAGCCAAATGGCGGGGTTCCAAGAGACCCAGTACTTC. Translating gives CASSQMAGFQETQYF.

The CDR3 loop is CASKVPRPYTEAFF. The CDR3 DNA follows: TGTGCCAGCAAGGTACCTAGACCGTACACTGAAGCTTTCTTT. The chain recombines TRBV7-2 with TRBJ1-1, with D unresolved. V was cut by 7 bases and J by 3 bases, with 15 bases left in between. The V gene's germline CDR1 is SGHTA and CDR2 FQGNSA. The CDR3 is 14 amino acids.

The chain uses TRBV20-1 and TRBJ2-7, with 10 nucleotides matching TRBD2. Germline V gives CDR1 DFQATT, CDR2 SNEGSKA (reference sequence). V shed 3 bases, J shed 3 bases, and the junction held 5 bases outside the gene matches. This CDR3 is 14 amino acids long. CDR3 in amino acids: CSASVAGGNYEQYF. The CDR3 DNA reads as TGCAGTGCTAGTGTAGCGGGGGGAAACTACGAGCAGTACTTC.

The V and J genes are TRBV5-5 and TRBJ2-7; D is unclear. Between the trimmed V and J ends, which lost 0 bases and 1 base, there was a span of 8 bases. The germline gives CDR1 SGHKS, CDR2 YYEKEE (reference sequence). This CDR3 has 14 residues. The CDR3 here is CASSLDPASYEQYF. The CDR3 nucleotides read TGTGCCAGCAGCTTGGACCCTGCTTCCTACGAGCAGTACTTC.

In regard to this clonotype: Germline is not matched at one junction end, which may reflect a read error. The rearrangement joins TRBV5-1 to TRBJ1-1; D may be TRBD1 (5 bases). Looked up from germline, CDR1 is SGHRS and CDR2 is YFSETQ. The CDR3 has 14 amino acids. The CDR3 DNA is TGCGCCAGCGCAGAGACAGTTATGAACACTGAAGCATTCTTT. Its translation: CASAETVMNTEAFF. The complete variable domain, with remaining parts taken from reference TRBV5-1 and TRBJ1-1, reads KAGVTQTPRYLIKTRGQQVTLSCSPISGHRSVSWYQQTPGQGLQFLFEYFSETQRNKGNFPGRFSGRQFSNSRSEMNVSTLELGDSALYLCASAETVMNTEAFFGQGTRLTVV.

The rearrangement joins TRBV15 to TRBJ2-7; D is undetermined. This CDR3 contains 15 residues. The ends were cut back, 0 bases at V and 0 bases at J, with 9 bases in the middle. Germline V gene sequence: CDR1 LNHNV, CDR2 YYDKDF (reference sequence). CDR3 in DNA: TGTGCCACCAGCAGAGATGCGTCAAGCTCCTACGAGCAGTACTTC. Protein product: CATSRDASSSYEQYF.

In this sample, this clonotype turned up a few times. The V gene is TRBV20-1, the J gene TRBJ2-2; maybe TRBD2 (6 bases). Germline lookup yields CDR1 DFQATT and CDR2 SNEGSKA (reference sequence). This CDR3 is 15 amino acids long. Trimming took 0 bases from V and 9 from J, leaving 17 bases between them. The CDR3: CSARDRRREARELFF. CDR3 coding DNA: TGCAGTGCTAGAGACCGGAGGAGGGAGGCGAGGGAGCTGTTTTTT.

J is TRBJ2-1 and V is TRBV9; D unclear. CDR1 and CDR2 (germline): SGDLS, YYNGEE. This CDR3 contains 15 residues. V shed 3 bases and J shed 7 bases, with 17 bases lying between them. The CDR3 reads CASSAHQVEWNEQFF. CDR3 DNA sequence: TGTGCCAGCAGCGCTCATCAGGTGGAGTGGAATGAGCAGTTCTTC.

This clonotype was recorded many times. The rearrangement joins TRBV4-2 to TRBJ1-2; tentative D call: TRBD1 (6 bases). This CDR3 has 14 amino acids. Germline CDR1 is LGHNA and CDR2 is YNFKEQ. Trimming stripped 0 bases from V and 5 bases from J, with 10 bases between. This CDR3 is CASSQDSRGYGYTF. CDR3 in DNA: TGTGCCAGCAGCCAAGATAGCAGGGGATATGGCTACACCTTC.

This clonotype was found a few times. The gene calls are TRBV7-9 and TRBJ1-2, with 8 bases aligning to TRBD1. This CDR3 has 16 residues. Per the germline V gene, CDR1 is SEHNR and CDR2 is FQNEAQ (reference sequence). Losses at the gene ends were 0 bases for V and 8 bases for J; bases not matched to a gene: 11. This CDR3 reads CASSLADGQGSPGYTF. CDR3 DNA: TGTGCCAGCAGCTTAGCCGACGGACAGGGCAGTCCGGGCTACACCTTC.

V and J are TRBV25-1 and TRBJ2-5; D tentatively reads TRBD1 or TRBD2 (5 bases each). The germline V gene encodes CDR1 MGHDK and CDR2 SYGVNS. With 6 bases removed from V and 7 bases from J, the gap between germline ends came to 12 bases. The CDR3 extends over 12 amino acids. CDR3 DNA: TGTGCCAGCAGCCCGGGGCTTGGGACCCAGTACTTC. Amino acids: CASSPGLGTQYF.

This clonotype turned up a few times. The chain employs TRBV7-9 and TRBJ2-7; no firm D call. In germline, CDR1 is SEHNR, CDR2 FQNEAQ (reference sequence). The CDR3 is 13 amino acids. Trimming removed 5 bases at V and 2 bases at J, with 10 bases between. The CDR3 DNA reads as TGTGCCAGCAGCCCAGACGTGGCCTACGAGCAGTACTTC. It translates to CASSPDVAYEQYF.

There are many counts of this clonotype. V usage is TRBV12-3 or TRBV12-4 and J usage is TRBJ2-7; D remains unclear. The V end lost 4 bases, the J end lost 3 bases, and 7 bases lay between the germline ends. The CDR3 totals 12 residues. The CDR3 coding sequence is TGTGCCAGCAGTTATCTGGGCTACGAGCAGTACTTC. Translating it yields CASSYLGYEQYF.

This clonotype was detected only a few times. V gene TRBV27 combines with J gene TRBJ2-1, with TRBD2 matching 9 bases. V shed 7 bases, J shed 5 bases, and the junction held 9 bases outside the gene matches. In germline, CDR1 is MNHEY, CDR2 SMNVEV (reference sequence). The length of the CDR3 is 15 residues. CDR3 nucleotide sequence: TGTGCCAGCAAGATGCGGGAGGGCCGTCACAATGAGCAGTTCTTC. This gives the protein CASKMREGRHNEQFF.

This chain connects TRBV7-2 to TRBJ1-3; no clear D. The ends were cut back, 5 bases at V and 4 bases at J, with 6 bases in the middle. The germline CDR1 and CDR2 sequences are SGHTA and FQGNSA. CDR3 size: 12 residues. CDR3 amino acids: CASSTMGNTIYF. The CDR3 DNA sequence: TGTGCCAGCAGCACTATGGGAAACACCATATATTTT.

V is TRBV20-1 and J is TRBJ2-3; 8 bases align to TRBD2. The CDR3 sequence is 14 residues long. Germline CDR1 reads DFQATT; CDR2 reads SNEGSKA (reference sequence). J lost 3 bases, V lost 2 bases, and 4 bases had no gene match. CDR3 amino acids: CSARIAGLTDTQYF. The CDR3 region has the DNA TGCAGTGCTAGAATAGCGGGGCTAACAGATACGCAGTATTTT.

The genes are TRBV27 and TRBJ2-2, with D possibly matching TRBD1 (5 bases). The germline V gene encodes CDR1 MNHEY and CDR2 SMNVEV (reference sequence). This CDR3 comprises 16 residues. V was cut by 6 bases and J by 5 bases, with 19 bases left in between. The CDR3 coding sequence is TGTGCCAGCAGCCCCAGTCGGCAGGGTGTGACCGGGGAGCTGTTTTTT. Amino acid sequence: CASSPSRQGVTGELFF.

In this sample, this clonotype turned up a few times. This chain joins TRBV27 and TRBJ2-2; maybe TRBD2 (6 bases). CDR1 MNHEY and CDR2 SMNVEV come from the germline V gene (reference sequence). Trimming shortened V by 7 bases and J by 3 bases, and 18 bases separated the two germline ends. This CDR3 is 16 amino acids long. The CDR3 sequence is CASTMNGGDHTGELFF. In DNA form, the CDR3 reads TGTGCCAGCACTATGAACGGGGGAGATCACACCGGGGAGCTGTTTTTT.

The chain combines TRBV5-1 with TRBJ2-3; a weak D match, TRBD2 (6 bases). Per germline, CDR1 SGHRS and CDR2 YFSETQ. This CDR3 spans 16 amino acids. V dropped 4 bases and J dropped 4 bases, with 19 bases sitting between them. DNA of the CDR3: TGCGCCAGCAGCCCCACTCGGGAGATGAAGGCAGATACGCAGTATTTT. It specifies CASSPTREMKADTQYF. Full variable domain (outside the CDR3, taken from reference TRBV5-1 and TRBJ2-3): KAGVTQTPRYLIKTRGQQVTLSCSPISGHRSVSWYQQTPGQGLQFLFEYFSETQRNKGNFPGRFSGRQFSNSRSEMNVSTLELGDSALYLCASSPTREMKADTQYFGPGTRLTVL.

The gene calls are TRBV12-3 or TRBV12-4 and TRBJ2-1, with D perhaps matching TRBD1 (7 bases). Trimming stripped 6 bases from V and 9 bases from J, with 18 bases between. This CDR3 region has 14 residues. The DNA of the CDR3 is TGTGCCAGCAGCGGCGGGACAGCCTCTGGTGAGCAGTTCTTC. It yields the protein CASSGGTASGEQFF.

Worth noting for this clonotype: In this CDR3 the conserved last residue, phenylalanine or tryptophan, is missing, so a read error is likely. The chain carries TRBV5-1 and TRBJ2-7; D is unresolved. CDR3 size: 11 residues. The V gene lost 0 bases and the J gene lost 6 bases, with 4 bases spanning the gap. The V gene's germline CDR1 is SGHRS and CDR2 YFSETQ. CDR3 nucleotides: TGCGCCAGCAGCTTGGCCGGCGAGCAGTACCTC. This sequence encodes CASSLAGEQYL.